One and the same sample provided the 9 T cell receptor beta chains below, sequenced in a study of T cell responses to AZD1222 COVID-19 vaccine. The data were produced by immunoSEQ multiplex PCR, yet TCRdb's version contains in-frame clones alone and is incomplete. The table has tens of thousands of clones, 70% to 90% seen once; the top ten hold 10% to 13%. The sample in question was peripheral blood, obtained on day 0 of MenACWY control vaccination. The receptor set was obtained from an adult in good health.

The chain's CDR3 is CASSSEGGVSPLHF. The CDR3 DNA sequence: TGTGCCAGCAGCTCGGAGGGGGGCGTTTCACCCCTCCACTTT. V is TRBV11-1 and J is TRBJ1-6; D possibly corresponds to TRBD1 (6 bases). Germline values: CDR1 SGHAT, CDR2 FQDESV (reference sequence). Trimming took off 4 bases at V and 9 bases at J, with 13 bases between the two ends. The CDR3 is 14 residues long.

The genes are TRBV7-8 and TRBJ1-5, with TRBD1 matching 7 bases. The germline V gene has CDR1 SGHVS and CDR2 FQNEAQ. This CDR3 is built from 16 residues. The ends lost 4 bases at V and 1 base at J; junction bases unmatched: 7. CDR3 sequence (DNA): TGTGCCAGCAGCTCGATGACAGGGACAAGCAATCAGCCCCAGCATTTT. This gives the protein CASSSMTGTSNQPQHF.

This clone has just one count. V is TRBV18 and J is TRBJ1-1, with a possible D match to TRBD1 (6 bases). Germline V gene data show CDR1 as KGHSH and CDR2 as LQKENI. CDR3 length equals 12 residues. V dropped 6 bases and J dropped 5 bases, with 10 bases sitting between them. The CDR3 sequence is CASSKGGTEAFF. CDR3 coding DNA: TGTGCCAGCTCGAAAGGGGGAACTGAAGCTTTCTTT. Filled out from reference TRBV18 and TRBJ1-1, the complete variable domain reads NAGVMQNPRHLVRRRGQEARLRCSPMKGHSHVYWYRQLPEEGLKFMVYLQKENIIDESGMPKERFSAEFPKEGPSILRIQQVVRGDSAAYFCASSKGGTEAFFGQGTRLTVV.

The V call is TRBV2, the J call TRBJ1-4, with TRBD1 as a possible D gene (5 bases). CDR3 length: 14 amino acids. Trimming took 4 bases from V and 7 from J, leaving 13 bases between them. Germline V gives CDR1 SNHLY, CDR2 FYNNEI. The DNA for the CDR3 is TGTGCCAGCAGTGTCGGACTGGGGGGTGAAAAACTGTTTTTT. Translated, it gives CASSVGLGGEKLFF.

The chain uses TRBV6-5 and TRBJ1-4; a possible D gene is TRBD1 (6 bases). The germline V and J ends were trimmed by 2 bases and 7 bases, with 11 bases remaining between them. The length of the CDR3 is 14 residues. Germline loops: CDR1 MNHEY, CDR2 SVGAGI. Here the CDR3 reads CASSYGGEAEKLFF. The CDR3 nucleotides are TGTGCCAGCAGTTACGGGGGCGAGGCTGAAAAACTGTTTTTT.

The chain links TRBV28 to TRBJ1-2; D is perhaps TRBD1 (6 bases). CDR1 MDHEN and CDR2 SYDVKM come from the germline V gene. V was pared by 2 bases and J by 2 bases, with 6 bases between. The CDR3 runs 13 residues. The CDR3 region is CASSLQGNYGYTF. The CDR3 nucleotides are TGTGCCAGCAGTTTACAGGGGAACTATGGCTACACCTTC.

This clone was seen only once. This sequence joins TRBV3-1 (or the pseudogene TRBV3-2) and TRBJ1-1; no clear D. Germline V CDR1 and CDR2: LGHDT, YNNKEL (reference sequence). The V end was cut by 1 base, the J end by 1 base, with 4 bases between. The CDR3 runs to 13 residues. CDR3 in DNA: TGTGCCAGCAGCCAAGTTAGGAACACTGAAGCTTTCTTT. Translation: CASSQVRNTEAFF.

This chain joins TRBV7-9 and TRBJ1-3; 8 bases agree with TRBD1. The germline gives CDR1 SEHNR, CDR2 FQNEAQ (reference sequence). The V and J ends lost 4 bases and 0 bases, in that order; junction bases with no gene match: 2. This CDR3 is built from 15 residues. CDR3 region: CASSSDRGSGNTIYF. The DNA of the CDR3 is TGTGCCAGCAGCTCTGACAGGGGCTCTGGAAACACCATATATTTT.

This clone has only one observation. J is TRBJ1-2 and V is TRBV4-3, with no clear D. The germline V gene encodes CDR1 LGHNA and CDR2 YSLEER. V was trimmed by 0 bases and J by 5 bases, leaving 7 bases between them. This CDR3 spans 13 amino acids. DNA for the CDR3: TGCGCCAGCAGCCAAGAGCCCGGATATGGCTACACCTTC. Translated, it gives CASSQEPGYGYTF.